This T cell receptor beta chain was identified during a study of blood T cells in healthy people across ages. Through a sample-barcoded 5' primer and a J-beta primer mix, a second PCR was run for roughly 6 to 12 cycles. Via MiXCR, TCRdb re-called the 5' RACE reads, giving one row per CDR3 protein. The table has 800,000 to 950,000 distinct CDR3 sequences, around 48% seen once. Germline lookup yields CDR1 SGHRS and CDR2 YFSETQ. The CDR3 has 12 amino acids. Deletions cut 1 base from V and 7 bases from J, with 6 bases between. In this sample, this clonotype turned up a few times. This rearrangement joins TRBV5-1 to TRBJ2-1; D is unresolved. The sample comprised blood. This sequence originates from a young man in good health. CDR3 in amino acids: CASSLLVNEQFF. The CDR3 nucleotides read TGCGCCAGCAGCTTGCTTGTTAATGAGCAGTTCTTC. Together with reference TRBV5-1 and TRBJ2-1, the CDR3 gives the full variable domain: KAGVTQTPRYLIKTRGQQVTLSCSPISGHRSVSWYQQTPGQGLQFLFEYFSETQRNKGNFPGRFSGRQFSNSRSEMNVSTLELGDSALYLCASSLLVNEQFFGPGTRLTVL.